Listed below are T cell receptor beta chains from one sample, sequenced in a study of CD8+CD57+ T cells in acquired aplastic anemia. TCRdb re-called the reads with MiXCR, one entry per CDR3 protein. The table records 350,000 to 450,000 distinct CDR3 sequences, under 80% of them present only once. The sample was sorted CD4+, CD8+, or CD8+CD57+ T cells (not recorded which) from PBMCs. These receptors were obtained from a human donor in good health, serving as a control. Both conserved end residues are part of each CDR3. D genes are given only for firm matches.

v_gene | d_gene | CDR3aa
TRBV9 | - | CASSVGRAVASYVF
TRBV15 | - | CATSTRVSNQPQHF
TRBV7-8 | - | CASSLPGDYYEQYF
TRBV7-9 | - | CASSLGGGNGATQYF
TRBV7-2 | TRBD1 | CASSGRDSYSNQPQHF
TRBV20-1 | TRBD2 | CSAGGALGEPQYF
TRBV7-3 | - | CASSPTMNTDTQYF
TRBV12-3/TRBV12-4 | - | CASSQDGSREAFF
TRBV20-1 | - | CSASGGGYGYTF
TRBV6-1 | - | CASSKDNYGYTF
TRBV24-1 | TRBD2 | CATSPRTSGGMQYF
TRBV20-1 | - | CSARGGETDTDTQYF
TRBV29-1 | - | CSVDRTEVDTEGFF
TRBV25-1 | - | CASSDPGQHDQPQHF
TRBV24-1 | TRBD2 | CATSGRIRGGTLDTQYF
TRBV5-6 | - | CASSDGEGTDTQYF
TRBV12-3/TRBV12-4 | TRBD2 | CASSFRTRSPETQYF
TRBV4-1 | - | CASTSFLTQYF
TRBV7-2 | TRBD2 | CASSLVPSGGAETQYF
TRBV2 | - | CASHPARVDGDTFF
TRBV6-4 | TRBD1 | CASSVGPGQGQDTQYF
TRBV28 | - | CASSLRDGYGYTF
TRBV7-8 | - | CASSLGASGGCSFTIYF
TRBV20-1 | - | CSATTGAADEQYF
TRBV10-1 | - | CASSESGADPNNRYFF
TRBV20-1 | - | CSARRGAGEQFF
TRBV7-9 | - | CASTGSLLTDYSHQPQHF
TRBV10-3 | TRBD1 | CAISYSGTGYEQYF
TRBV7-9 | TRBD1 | CASSPQGGTEAFF
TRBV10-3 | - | CAVGPGADIPAQYF
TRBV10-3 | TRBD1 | CAISTGQIYNEQFF
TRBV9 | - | CASSVGAGTSPLHF
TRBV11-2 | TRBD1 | CASSGNRGQGTDTQYF
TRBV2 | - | CASMRGRGIGYEQYF
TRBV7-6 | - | CASSPAGVGEKLFTDTQYF
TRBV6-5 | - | CASSRGVESPLHF
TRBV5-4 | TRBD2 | CASSRNAGTSGGAGFPETQYF
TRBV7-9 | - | CASSLARGRIETLFF
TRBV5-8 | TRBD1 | CASSWAQGASPLHF
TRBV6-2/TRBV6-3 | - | CASRLPRSLEQYF
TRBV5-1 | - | CASRIRLGSDEQYF
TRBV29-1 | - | CSARRRDGYTLRF
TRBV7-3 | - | CASSRGRYNEQF
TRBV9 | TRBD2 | CASSVGAGRYNEQFF
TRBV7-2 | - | CASSSVLDRTNEHF
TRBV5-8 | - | CASSFPGTGANVLTF
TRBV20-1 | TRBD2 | CSAGLAGINELFF
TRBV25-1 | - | CASSRTGRAEAFF